One and the same sample provided the 21 T cell receptor beta chains below, sequenced in a study of beta chain features in type 1 diabetes. Study observations and caveats: Among patients with Type 1 diabetes, TCRB CDR3s were moderately but significantly shorter in every one of the four CD4+ subsets.

These TCRs' antigens remain unknown. The authors reverse transcribed all of the isolated RNA, so sequencing captured expressed TCRB transcripts. The method was immunoSEQ multiplex PCR; TCRdb's version includes in-frame clones alone and lacks a portion of them. The data show a few hundred thousand clones, roughly 17% seen once. Sequencing was performed on naive CD4+ T cells from blood. These receptors were taken from a young man with type 1 diabetes.

This clone was seen more than once but under ten times. The chain links TRBV7-9 to TRBJ1-4, with TRBD1 matching 9 bases. The CDR3 covers 14 residues. CDR1 SEHNR and CDR2 FQNEAQ come from the germline V gene (reference sequence). With 4 bases clipped from V and 11 bases from J, the junction kept 8 bases outside the gene matches. This CDR3 reads CASSSIQGAQKLFF. The CDR3 DNA is TGTGCCAGCAGCTCCATACAGGGGGCGCAGAAACTGTTTTTT.

This sequence joins TRBV29-1 and TRBJ2-5; tentatively, D is TRBD1 (5 bases). Between the trimmed V and J ends, which lost 6 bases and 6 bases, there was a span of 17 bases. Germline V CDR1 and CDR2: SQVTM, ANQGSEA. The CDR3 extends over 13 amino acids. CDR3: CSVDRAQGQTQYF. For the CDR3, the DNA is TGCAGCGTGGATCGCGCCCAGGGTCAGACCCAGTACTTC.

The CDR3 is CASRLQTGTGELFF. The CDR3 nucleotides are TGTGCCAGCAGACTCCAGACAGGGACCGGGGAGCTGTTTTTT. The chain has TRBV2 and TRBJ2-2, with 7 bases aligning to TRBD1. Trimming took 6 bases from V and 5 from J; bases not matched to a gene: 6. The CDR3 spans 14 residues. Germline V gives CDR1 SNHLY, CDR2 FYNNEI.

V gene TRBV25-1 combines with J gene TRBJ2-4, with 8 bases aligning to TRBD1. The CDR3 runs 14 residues. Germline assignment: CDR1 MGHDK and CDR2 SYGVNS. The J segment lost 1 base and the V segment lost 4 bases, leaving 0 bases of the junction unmatched. CDR3 in DNA: TGTGCCAGCAGTGGGACAGGGGCCAAAAACATTCAGTACTTC. Its translation: CASSGTGAKNIQYF.

This clone was seen a few times. The V call is TRBV25-1, the J call TRBJ2-7; no definite D call. Trimming left V 3 bases short and J 6 bases short, with 6 bases between. Looked up from germline, CDR1 is MGHDK and CDR2 is SYGVNS. The CDR3 totals 11 residues. The CDR3, as DNA: TGTGCCAGCAGTGACGGCCGCGAGCAGTACTTC. Translated: CASSDGREQYF.

The V and J genes are TRBV29-1 and TRBJ2-2; 9 bases match TRBD1. From germline, CDR1 is SQVTM and CDR2 ANQGSEA. There are 13 residues in the CDR3. Trimming cost V 6 bases and J 8 bases; bases outside gene matches: 7. CDR3 loop: CSVGDRAPGELFF. The CDR3 bases are TGCAGCGTGGGGGACAGGGCTCCAGGGGAGCTGTTTTTT.

The CDR3 reads CSAQGQGWYTGELFF. The DNA of the CDR3 is TGCAGCGCTCAGGGACAGGGCTGGTACACCGGGGAGCTGTTTTTT. This chain uses TRBV29-1 with TRBJ2-2, with 9 bases that match TRBD1. Germline trimming cut 7 bases from V and 3 bases from J; bases unmatched to any gene: 9. Germline V CDR1 and CDR2: SQVTM, ANQGSEA. This CDR3 contains 15 residues.

The V gene is TRBV4-3, the J gene TRBJ2-4, with 7 bases matching TRBD2. Looked up from germline, CDR1 is LGHNA and CDR2 is YSLEER. This CDR3 has 16 amino acids. The V and J ends lost 0 bases and 1 base, in that order; junction bases with no gene match: 3. The CDR3 DNA follows: TGCGCCAGCAGCCAAGAGGGGCGGGAGGCCAAAAACATTCAGTACTTC. It is translated as CASSQEGREAKNIQYF.

The chain has TRBV13 and TRBJ2-3; D is uncertain. The CDR3 runs to 16 residues. Germline CDR1 PRHDT, CDR2 FYEKMQ (reference sequence). Trimming left V 5 bases short and J 1 base short, with 16 bases between. DNA of the CDR3: TGTGCCAGCAGCCTCCTTCGTGGGGATGGCACAGATACGCAGTATTTT. Translating gives CASSLLRGDGTDTQYF.

There are a few counts of this clone. The rearrangement joins TRBV30 to TRBJ2-5, with 7 positions matching TRBD1. J lost 5 bases, V lost 5 bases, and 8 bases had no gene match. The CDR3 consists of 13 residues. Germline lookup yields CDR1 GTSNPN and CDR2 SVGIG (reference sequence). Here the CDR3 DNA reads TGTGCCTGGGACGATGGGACAGAGGAGACCCAGTACTTC. Its translation is CAWDDGTEETQYF.

This clone has only a few counts. The gene calls are TRBV7-9 and TRBJ2-5; 10 bases match TRBD1. The CDR3 is made up of 14 amino acids. Germline loops: CDR1 SEHNR, CDR2 FQNEAQ (reference sequence). V gave up 5 bases and J gave up 7 bases; unmatched junction bases: 7. This CDR3 reads CASSPGQGTGTQYF. The CDR3 nucleotides are TGTGCCAGCAGCCCGGGACAGGGGACCGGGACCCAGTACTTC.

This clone was found a few times. The chain recombines TRBV4-3 with TRBJ2-7; no clear D gene. This CDR3 contains 14 residues. V dropped 1 base and J dropped 2 bases, with 9 bases sitting between them. Per the germline V gene, CDR1 is LGHNA and CDR2 is YSLEER. The CDR3 loop is CASSQGHKTYEQYF. The CDR3 bases are TGCGCCAGCAGCCAAGGACACAAGACCTACGAGCAGTACTTC.

This clone was observed a handful of times. The CDR3 here is CASNEGRRNEKLFF. The CDR3 DNA reads TGTGCCAGCAACGAGGGACGGAGAAATGAAAAACTGTTTTTT. J is TRBJ1-4 and V is TRBV7-9; tentatively, D is TRBD1 (5 bases). Trimming cost V 7 bases and J 5 bases, with 14 bases left between them. This CDR3 is 14 amino acids long. Germline CDR1 and CDR2: SEHNR and FQNEAQ (reference sequence).

The rearrangement links TRBV19 to TRBJ2-1; D may be TRBD1 (5 bases). This CDR3 spans 15 amino acids. Germline CDR1 reads LNHDA; CDR2 reads SQIVND (reference sequence). V dropped 1 base and J dropped 0 bases, with 7 bases sitting between them. For the CDR3, the DNA is TGTGCCAGTAGTATAGGACAGAGCTCCTACAATGAGCAGTTCTTC. Translation: CASSIGQSSYNEQFF.

A few counts support this clone. Germline is not matched at one junction end, which may reflect a read error. The chain joins TRBV29-1 to TRBJ1-2, with D perhaps TRBD1 (5 bases). CDR1 SQVTM and CDR2 ANQGSEA come from the germline V gene. This CDR3 has 12 amino acids. The CDR3 DNA follows: TGCAGCGTCGAAGGGGATAACTATGGCTACACCTTC. Translated: CSVEGDNYGYTF.

The rearrangement uses TRBV14 and TRBJ2-1, with 7 bases aligning to TRBD2. The germline V gene has CDR1 SGHDN and CDR2 FVKESK. After removal of 5 bases from V and 7 bases from J, the junction contained 8 bases not matched to a gene. The CDR3 is 14 amino acids. In DNA form, the CDR3 reads TGTGCCAGCAGCTCAAGGGAGGGGTATAATGAGCAGTTCTTC. Its translation is CASSSREGYNEQFF.

The chain employs TRBV5-4 and TRBJ2-1; TRBD1 matches at 10 bases. V gave up 4 bases and J gave up 7 bases; unmatched junction bases: 11. Germline V CDR1 and CDR2: SGHNT, YYREEE (reference sequence). The CDR3 length is 16 residues. The CDR3 nucleotides read TGTGCCAGCAGCGTACGTAGGACAGGGGGTACGAATGAGCAGTTCTTC. Amino acids: CASSVRRTGGTNEQFF.

The chain is built from TRBV29-1 and TRBJ2-7, with 7 bases lining up with TRBD2. V was clipped by 4 bases and J by 5 bases; unmatched bases: 8. This CDR3 has 13 amino acids. CDR1 is SQVTM, CDR2 ANQGSEA, per germline. The CDR3 region is CSVARRERDEQYF. The CDR3 nucleotides are TGCAGCGTTGCTCGGCGGGAGAGGGACGAGCAGTACTTC.

This clone appeared a few times. V usage is TRBV18 and J usage is TRBJ2-5, with D unresolved. The CDR3 is 13 amino acids. V gave up 2 bases and J gave up 2 bases, with 6 bases separating them. CDR1 KGHSH and CDR2 LQKENI come from the germline V gene. In DNA, the CDR3 is TGTGCCAGCTCACCATCGGTACAAGAGACCCAGTACTTC. Translating gives CASSPSVQETQYF.

This clone has a handful of counts. The identical CDR3 is also encoded by other nucleotide sequences in the sample. This chain uses TRBV7-2 with TRBJ2-7; D possibly corresponds to TRBD1 (5 bases). The length of the CDR3 is 13 residues. Trimming took 5 bases from V and 4 from J, leaving 12 bases between them. Germline assignment: CDR1 SGHTA and CDR2 FQGNSA. CDR3 region: CASSRPGPYEQYF. The CDR3 region has the DNA TGTGCCAGCAGCCGCCCAGGGCCTTACGAGCAGTACTTC.

The rearrangement uses TRBV7-6 and TRBJ2-3; D is unresolved. The CDR3 spans 14 residues. V gave up 5 bases and J gave up 0 bases, with 9 bases separating them. The germline CDR1 and CDR2 sequences are SGHVS and FNYEAQ. DNA of the CDR3: TGTGCCAGCAGCCGCCTTCCTAGCACAGATACGCAGTATTTT. It translates to CASSRLPSTDTQYF.